These 2 T cell receptor beta chains were sequenced from one sample in a study of cytomegalovirus exposure and HLA in healthy donors. The study ran its PCR with 60 Vbeta and 13 Jbeta primers. The table came from immunoSEQ multiplex PCR; TCRdb's copy has only in-frame clones and leaves some out. Its clone listing holds about 200,000 clones. The sample was PBMCs. These receptors were taken from a girl aged 2 to 10 in good health and CMV-seropositive.

The rearrangement joins TRBV7-7 to TRBJ2-6; 11 bases agree with TRBD1. The junction had 12 bases not matched to a gene; V was cut back by 5 bases and J by 0 bases. CDR3 length: 20 residues. CDR1 and CDR2 (germline): SSHAT, FNYEAQ (reference sequence). CDR3 protein: CASSPLPGQGDLSGANVLTF. CDR3 DNA: TGTGCCAGCAGCCCACTCCCGGGACAGGGGGACCTCTCTGGGGCCAACGTCCTGACTTTC.

The rearrangement joins TRBV28 to TRBJ2-3, with 15 bases matching TRBD2. The length of the CDR3 is 19 residues. V dropped 4 bases and J dropped 3; count of bases not matched to a gene: 11. CDR1 is MDHEN and CDR2 is SYDVKM in the germline V gene. CDR3 bases: TGTGCCAGCAGTTCTCCGGGACTAGCGGGAGGAATGCGTACAGATACGCAGTATTTT. Its protein product is CASSSPGLAGGMRTDTQYF.